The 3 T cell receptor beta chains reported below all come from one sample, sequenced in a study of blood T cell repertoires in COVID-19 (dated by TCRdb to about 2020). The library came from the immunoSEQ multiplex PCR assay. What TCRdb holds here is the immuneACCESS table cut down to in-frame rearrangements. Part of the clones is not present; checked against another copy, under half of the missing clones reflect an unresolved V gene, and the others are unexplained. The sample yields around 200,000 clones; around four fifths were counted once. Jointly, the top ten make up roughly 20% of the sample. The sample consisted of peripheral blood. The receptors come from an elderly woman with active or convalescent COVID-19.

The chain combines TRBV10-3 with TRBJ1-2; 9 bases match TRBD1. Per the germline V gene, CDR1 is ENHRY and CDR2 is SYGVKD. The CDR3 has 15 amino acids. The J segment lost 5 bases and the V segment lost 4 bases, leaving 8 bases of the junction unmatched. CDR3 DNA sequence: TGTGCCATCAGTGTAGAACAGGGGGCTATTTATGGCTACACCTTC. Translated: CAISVEQGAIYGYTF.

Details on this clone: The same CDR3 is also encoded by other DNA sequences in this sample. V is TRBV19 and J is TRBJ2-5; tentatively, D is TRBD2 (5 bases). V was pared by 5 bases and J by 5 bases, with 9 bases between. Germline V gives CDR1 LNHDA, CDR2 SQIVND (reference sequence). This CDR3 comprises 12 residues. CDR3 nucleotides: TGTGCCAGTAGTCGTCGAGGGGAGACCCAGTACTTC. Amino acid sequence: CASSRRGETQYF.

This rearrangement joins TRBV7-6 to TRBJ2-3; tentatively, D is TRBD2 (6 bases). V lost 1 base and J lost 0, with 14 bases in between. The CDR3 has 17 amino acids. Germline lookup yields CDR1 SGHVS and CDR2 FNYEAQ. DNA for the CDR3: TGTGCCAGCAGCTTAGGTCGGTCTAGCGCTAGCACAGATACGCAGTATTTT. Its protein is CASSLGRSSASTDTQYF.